This TCR beta chain is from a study of identical twins. Study-level results: Cord blood beta clonotypes present at high abundance carried fewer insertions; no such pattern appeared in memory repertoires. Low generation probability was overrepresented in out-of-frame alpha sequences shared by twins.

A universal primer binding site was introduced by template switching. The final cDNA contained unique molecular identifiers. TCRdb passed the 5' RACE reads through MiXCR, listing each CDR3 protein once. In the table there are approximately 890,000 distinct CDR3 sequences, around an eighth of which are singletons. The CDR3 length is 14 residues. Looked up from germline, CDR1 is MNHEY and CDR2 is SVGEGT. Germline trimming cut 5 bases from V and 3 bases from J; bases unmatched to any gene: 3. On this clonotype: The antigen remains undetermined.

The same sample was also used in a study of yellow fever vaccine responses in identical twins. Turning to that study: On the reported evidence, twins' vaccine T cell responses seemed partly convergent and partly personalized.

This clonotype was obtained from a woman aged 18-29 years in good health. J is TRBJ2-1 and V is TRBV6-2 or TRBV6-3, with 8 bases that match TRBD1. The sample taken for sequencing was PBMCs. The DNA for the CDR3 is TGTGCCAGCAGTATCGGGACAGGCTACAATGAGCAGTTCTTC. As protein: CASSIGTGYNEQFF.